Reported below is one TCR beta chain. Its matching antigen is unknown. This CDR3 is also generated by other DNA sequences in the sample. The CDR3 extends over 16 amino acids. The germline V gene encodes CDR1 GTSNPN and CDR2 SVGIG (reference sequence). Trimming removed 2 bases from V and 7 bases from J; junction bases left unmatched: 12. The data originate from a study of T cell responses to AZD1222 COVID-19 vaccine. Study findings and constraints: White British ancestry dominated among donors, who included more females, and clonal diversity was possibly underestimated. At baseline, just 6 or 7 AZD1222 recipients tested seropositive. Dominant CD4 TCR responses targeted spike regions 160-218 and 743-854. Reports indicate that nearly half of spike-specific TCRs are directed at unmutated variant regions.

The assay was immunoSEQ multiplex PCR, and TCRdb's table has in-frame clones only and misses some. Of about 150,000 clones listed, 90% are singletons. The sample here was peripheral blood, taken 28 days after the second AZD1222 dose. This clonotype was sampled from an adult who received the AZD1222 COVID-19 vaccine. V and J are TRBV30 and TRBJ1-5; 9 bases are a match to TRBD1. CDR3 residues: CAWSTISTGGRQPQHF. The CDR3 DNA reads TGTGCCTGGAGTACCATTTCAACAGGGGGCAGGCAGCCCCAGCATTTT.